These 21 T cell receptor beta chains share one sample of origin, sequenced in a study of OX40 agonist ivuxolimab in advanced cancers. Here immunoSEQ multiplex PCR was the method, and the copy in TCRdb shows in-frame clones only, minus some. The sample lists some 50,000 clones, roughly 86% seen once, with roughly an eighth in the top ten. Here the sequenced sample was CD4+ or CD8+ T cells sorted from blood, taken in a trial of the OX40 agonist ivuxolimab. The receptors come from an adult with an advanced solid tumor such as melanoma, head and neck, liver or kidney cancer.

The gene calls are TRBV7-2 and TRBJ2-1, with D unclear. V gave up 6 bases and J gave up 6 bases, with 6 bases separating them. CDR1 SGHTA and CDR2 FQGNSA come from the germline V gene. The CDR3 length is 11 residues. The CDR3 bases are TGTGCCAGCAGTCGAATCAATGAGCAGTTCTTC. Protein sequence: CASSRINEQFF.

CDR3 loop: CSARQVYEQYF. The CDR3 region has the DNA TGCAGTGCCCGACAGGTCTACGAGCAGTACTTC. The chain recombines TRBV20-1 with TRBJ2-7; weak D call: TRBD1 (6 bases). V was clipped by 6 bases and J by 3 bases, with 9 bases between them. The CDR3 has 11 amino acids. CDR1 and CDR2 (germline): DFQATT, SNEGSKA (reference sequence).

V usage is TRBV19 and J usage is TRBJ1-4, with D unresolved. The ends were cut back, 6 bases at V and 7 bases at J, with 15 bases in the middle. Per germline, CDR1 LNHDA and CDR2 SQIVND (reference sequence). This CDR3 is 14 amino acids long. The CDR3 DNA follows: TGTGCCAGTAGAGAGAGTAGGAGGAGTGAAAAACTGTTTTTT. As protein: CASRESRRSEKLFF.

The chain links TRBV6-4 to TRBJ2-3; TRBD2 matches 7 bases. CDR1 and CDR2 (germline): MRHNA, SNTAGT. The length of the CDR3 is 14 residues. The ends lost 6 bases at V and 6 bases at J; junction bases unmatched: 9. In DNA form, the CDR3 reads TGTGCCAGCAGGCTCTCTACTAGCGCGGATACGCAGTATTTT. It is translated as CASRLSTSADTQYF.

The chain uses TRBV2 and TRBJ2-3; 13 bases are a match to TRBD2. Trimming removed 3 bases from V and 4 bases from J; junction bases left unmatched: 7. This CDR3 region has 17 residues. Germline V gives CDR1 SNHLY, CDR2 FYNNEI. As DNA, the CDR3 is TGTGCCAGCAGTGACTCAACGGGACTAGCGGGATCAGATACGCAGTATTTT. Its translation: CASSDSTGLAGSDTQYF.

The rearrangement links TRBV9 to TRBJ1-4, with a weak D call TRBD1 (6 bases). CDR1 and CDR2 from the germline V gene are SGDLS and YYNGEE. Trimming cost V 4 bases and J 5 bases, with 18 bases left between them. This CDR3 is built from 16 residues. The CDR3 is CASSPQGGGGNEKLFF. The DNA for the CDR3 is TGTGCCAGCAGCCCCCAGGGAGGAGGGGGAAATGAAAAACTGTTTTTT. The variable domain in full, with the rest retrieved from reference TRBV9 and TRBJ1-4, is DSGVTQTPKHLITATGQRVTLRCSPRSGDLSVYWYQQSLDQGLQFLIQYYNGEERAKGNILERFSAQQFPDLHSELNLSSLELGDSALYFCASSPQGGGGNEKLFFGSGTQLSVL.

This chain connects TRBV6-1 to TRBJ1-4, with D possibly being TRBD1 (5 bases). The CDR3 spans 14 residues. Between the trimmed V and J ends, which lost 10 bases and 0 bases, there was a span of 12 bases. Germline V gives CDR1 MNHNS, CDR2 SASEGT. The CDR3 loop is CATRAIATNEKLFF. CDR3 nucleotides: TGTGCCACCAGGGCCATCGCAACTAATGAAAAACTGTTTTTT.

V and J are TRBV11-3 and TRBJ2-7, with a possible D match to TRBD2 (6 bases). Germline assignment: CDR1 SGHNT and CDR2 YENEEA. The CDR3 is made up of 15 amino acids. V lost 1 base, J lost 0 bases, and 10 bases lay in between. The CDR3 bases are TGTGCCAGCAGCTTAGGGCGGGGCTACTCCTACGAGCAGTACTTC. Translated, it gives CASSLGRGYSYEQYF.

The gene calls are TRBV6-1 and TRBJ1-4, with 7 positions matching TRBD1. Trimming cost V 11 bases and J 14 bases; bases outside gene matches: 17. CDR1 and CDR2 (germline): MNHNS, SASEGT. CDR3 length: 13 amino acids. The CDR3 spells CAGGEGQRPVLFF. The CDR3 region has the DNA TGTGCCGGGGGAGAGGGACAGCGTCCTGTCCTGTTTTTT.

The chain links TRBV30 to TRBJ2-7, with TRBD1 matching over 7 bases. This CDR3 has 14 residues. Germline V gene lookup returns CDR1 GTSNPN and CDR2 SVGIG (reference sequence). With 3 bases clipped from V and 2 bases from J, the junction kept 7 bases outside the gene matches. The CDR3 DNA follows: TGTGCCTGGAGGCCCCTGACAGGGCCCTACGAGCAGTACTTC. It yields the protein CAWRPLTGPYEQYF. Based on the CDR3 plus reference TRBV30 and TRBJ2-7, the full variable domain is SQTIHQWPATLVQPVGSPLSLECTVEGTSNPNLYWYRQAAGRGLQLLFYSVGIGQISSEVPQNLSASRPQDRQFILSSKKLLLSDSGFYLCAWRPLTGPYEQYFGPGTRLTVT.

V and J are TRBV6-5 and TRBJ2-5; D may be TRBD1 (6 bases). Trimming took off 7 bases at V and 4 bases at J, with 13 bases between the two ends. This CDR3 has 13 residues. Germline V gene lookup returns CDR1 MNHEY and CDR2 SVGAGI. The CDR3 DNA reads TGTGCCAGCAAACAGGGACATCTAGAGACCCAGTACTTC. It codes for CASKQGHLETQYF.

V gene TRBV18 combines with J gene TRBJ1-5, with D possibly matching TRBD1 (6 bases). Trimming removed 2 bases from V and 1 base from J, with 6 bases in between. The CDR3 consists of 14 residues. Germline loops: CDR1 KGHSH, CDR2 LQKENI. In nucleotides, the CDR3 is TGTGCCAGCTCACCAGGACAGAGCAATCAGCCCCAGCATTTT. Its translation is CASSPGQSNQPQHF.

The V gene is TRBV13, the J gene TRBJ1-4, with D possibly being TRBD1 (5 bases). The CDR3 contains 16 residues. Per the germline V gene, CDR1 is PRHDT and CDR2 is FYEKMQ (reference sequence). V lost 6 bases and J 5 bases, leaving 19 bases between the germline ends. The CDR3 spells CASSRHLQGENEKLFF. CDR3 bases: TGTGCCAGCAGTCGCCACCTTCAGGGTGAGAATGAAAAACTGTTTTTT.

The CDR3 loop is CASRAGTGTTDTQYF. For the CDR3, the DNA is TGTGCCAGCAGGGCCGGGACAGGGACCACAGATACGCAGTATTTT. This chain connects TRBV28 to TRBJ2-3; TRBD1 matches 9 bases. Germline trimming cut 6 bases from V and 2 bases from J; bases unmatched to any gene: 6. The V gene's germline CDR1 is MDHEN and CDR2 SYDVKM. The length of the CDR3 is 15 residues.

This clone was counted a single time. The chain joins TRBV27 to TRBJ2-1, with D perhaps matching TRBD1 or TRBD2 (5 bases each). V dropped 4 bases and J dropped 9 bases, with 16 bases sitting between them. The germline V gene has CDR1 MNHEY and CDR2 SMNVEV (reference sequence). The CDR3 has 14 residues. CDR3 nucleotide sequence: TGTGCCAGCAGTTCCCGGGGCAGGGCGGGTGAGCAGTTCTTC. It translates to CASSSRGRAGEQFF.

This chain joins TRBV5-1 and TRBJ1-5, with unresolved D. V was trimmed by 0 bases and J by 5 bases, leaving 9 bases between them. The CDR3 has 14 residues. CDR1 and CDR2 from the germline V gene are SGHRS and YFSETQ. DNA for the CDR3: TGCGCCAGCAGCTTGGGCCAGGTAGATCAGCCCCAGCATTTT. Residues: CASSLGQVDQPQHF.

The rearrangement joins TRBV5-1 to TRBJ1-4, with 10 bases fitting TRBD1. The CDR3 length is 15 residues. V gave up 0 bases and J gave up 4 bases; unmatched junction bases: 0. The germline gives CDR1 SGHRS, CDR2 YFSETQ. CDR3 residues: CASSLGDRGNEKLFF. The CDR3 DNA sequence: TGCGCCAGCAGCTTGGGGGACAGGGGTAATGAAAAACTGTTTTTT.

This clone has only one observation. The chain couples TRBV15 to TRBJ2-7, with a possible D match to TRBD2 (6 bases). Germline V gene sequence: CDR1 LNHNV, CDR2 YYDKDF (reference sequence). CDR3 size: 15 residues. The V and J ends lost 4 bases and 3 bases respectively, with 16 bases between them. DNA of the CDR3: TGTGCCACCAGCAAGAACATGGAGGGGATCTACGAGCAGTACTTC. Amino acid sequence: CATSKNMEGIYEQYF.

The genes are TRBV18 and TRBJ1-4, with 8 bases matching TRBD1. After removal of 1 base from V and 7 bases from J, the junction contained 2 bases not matched to a gene. The CDR3 totals 14 residues. Germline CDR1 and CDR2: KGHSH and LQKENI. The CDR3 coding sequence is TGTGCCAGCTCACCACAGACAGGGGCTGAAAAACTGTTTTTT. The encoded protein is CASSPQTGAEKLFF.

J is TRBJ2-5 and V is TRBV7-3; no clear D gene. The ends were cut back, 1 base at V and 5 bases at J, with 8 bases in the middle. The length of the CDR3 is 13 residues. Germline V lookup: CDR1 SGHTA, CDR2 FQGTGA. The CDR3 sequence is CASSLSLGETQYF. The CDR3 DNA follows: TGTGCCAGCAGCTTAAGTCTAGGGGAGACCCAGTACTTC.

The chain combines TRBV7-8 with TRBJ2-2; 12 bases align to TRBD2. J gave up 7 bases and V 5 bases, and 8 bases lay outside the gene matches. Germline V lookup: CDR1 SGHVS, CDR2 FQNEAQ. The CDR3 is 16 residues long. CDR3 region: CASSVLAGGRNGELFF. The CDR3 nucleotides are TGTGCCAGCAGCGTACTAGCGGGAGGACGGAACGGGGAGCTGTTTTTT.